This T cell receptor (beta chain) was observed in a study of T cell therapy after organ transplantation. Study-level background: CMV-specific T cells, median 1.92 x 10^8, were given as 2 to 6 intravenous infusions. Study conclusions and caveats: In nonresponders, large pretherapy expansions changed minimally after therapy.

The table came from immunoSEQ multiplex PCR; TCRdb's copy has only in-frame clones and leaves some out. The sample has some 48,000 clones; around 93% are singletons. The CDR3 loop spans 15 amino acids. The germline V gene has CDR1 MNHEY and CDR2 SVGAGI. V was clipped by 4 bases and J by 1 base; unmatched bases: 2. On this clone: Its antigen is undetermined.

This clonotype originated in a human patient who had received a solid organ transplant and had CMV disease. The sequenced sample was CD8+ T cells from blood, obtained before autologous CMV-specific T cell therapy. This rearrangement joins TRBV6-5 to TRBJ2-5, with 11 bases fitting TRBD2. CDR3 sequence: CASSFSGGVQETQYF. DNA of the CDR3: TGTGCCAGCAGTTTTAGCGGGGGGGTCCAAGAGACCCAGTACTTC.